This entry concerns a single T cell receptor (beta chain). The J segment lost 4 bases and the V segment lost 3 bases, leaving 14 bases of the junction unmatched. CDR1 is MDHEN and CDR2 is SYDVKM in the germline V gene. The CDR3 loop spans 18 amino acids. This entry belongs to a study of shared clonotypes between healthy human individuals. Only in-frame clones appear in the TCRdb table, and some are missing; sequencing was by immunoSEQ multiplex PCR. The sample has roughly 500,000 clones, roughly four fifths seen once; the top ten hold 10% to 15%. The donors, healthy adults who were HIV-negative, had experienced no recent acute infections or vaccinations.

This sequence was found in a woman aged 40 to 50 in good health. Some clones in this sample may be carry-over from other donors' samples. The genes are TRBV28 and TRBJ1-2, with 10 nucleotides matching TRBD1. The sequenced material came from PBMCs. The CDR3 nucleotides are TGTGCCAGCAGTTTGTCTTTTTATAGTGGGACAGGGGTCTATGGCTACACCTTC. Translated: CASSLSFYSGTGVYGYTF.